The clone carrying this T cell receptor beta chain was recorded many times. Antigen specificity is unknown. The data belong to a study of T cells in Graves' hyperthyroidism and ophthalmopathy. At the level of the study: Blood from the periphery was taken at initial diagnosis, before any treatment.

Study-level findings and limits: The authors' 13 V-J model separated ophthalmopathy from stable hyperthyroidism. Blood also showed most of the thyroid clonotypes that were expanded above 0.001.

The CDR3 regions of TCR beta were amplified from RNA transcripts. TCR CDR3 underwent first-round RT-PCR with the HTBI primer set. TCRdb redid the calling of the multiplex PCR reads with MiXCR, one entry per CDR3 protein. The sample records over 300,000 distinct CDR3 sequences, more than 11% being singletons. Trimming left V 5 bases short and J 1 base short, with 8 bases between. Germline CDR1 MNHGY, CDR2 SAAAGT. The CDR3 is 13 residues long. This receptor was obtained from a woman in her sixties with Graves' hyperthyroidism. The sequenced sample consisted of blood. The chain carries TRBV6-8 and TRBJ1-2; D gene unclear. Here the CDR3 DNA reads TGTGCCAGCAGTCTACAGAGTAACTATGGCTACACCTTC. Residues: CASSLQSNYGYTF.